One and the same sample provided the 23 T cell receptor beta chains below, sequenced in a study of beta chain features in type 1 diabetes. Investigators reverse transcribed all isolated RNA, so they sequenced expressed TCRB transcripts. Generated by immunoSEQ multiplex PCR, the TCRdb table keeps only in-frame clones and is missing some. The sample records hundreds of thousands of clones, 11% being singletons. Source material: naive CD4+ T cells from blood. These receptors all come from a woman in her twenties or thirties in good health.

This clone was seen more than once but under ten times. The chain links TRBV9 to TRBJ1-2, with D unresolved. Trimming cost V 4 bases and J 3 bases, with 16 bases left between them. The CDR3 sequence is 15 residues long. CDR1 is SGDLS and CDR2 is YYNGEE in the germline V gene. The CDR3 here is CASSPHLSGDYGYTF. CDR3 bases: TGTGCCAGCAGCCCCCATTTGAGCGGGGACTATGGCTACACCTTC.

For the CDR3, the DNA is TGTGCCAGCAGCCCTCAGACAGGGTATGGCTACACCTTC. It specifies CASSPQTGYGYTF. The chain combines TRBV11-2 with TRBJ1-2; 7 nucleotides line up with TRBD1. Germline CDR1 SGHAT, CDR2 FQNNGV. V lost 5 bases to trimming and J lost 5 bases; unmatched junction nucleotides: 5. The CDR3 loop spans 13 amino acids.

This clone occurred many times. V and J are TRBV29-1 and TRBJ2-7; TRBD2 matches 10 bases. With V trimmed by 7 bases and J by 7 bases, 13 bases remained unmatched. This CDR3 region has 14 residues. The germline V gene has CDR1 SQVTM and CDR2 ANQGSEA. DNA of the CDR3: TGCAGCGCTGGGGGGCTAGCGGGAGATACGGAGCAGTACTTC. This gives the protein CSAGGLAGDTEQYF.

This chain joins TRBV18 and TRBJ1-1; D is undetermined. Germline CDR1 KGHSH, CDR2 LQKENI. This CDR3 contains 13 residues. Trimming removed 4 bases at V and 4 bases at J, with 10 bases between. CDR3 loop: CASSLSSGTEAFF. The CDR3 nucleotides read TGTGCCAGCTCACTTTCATCGGGCACTGAAGCTTTCTTT.

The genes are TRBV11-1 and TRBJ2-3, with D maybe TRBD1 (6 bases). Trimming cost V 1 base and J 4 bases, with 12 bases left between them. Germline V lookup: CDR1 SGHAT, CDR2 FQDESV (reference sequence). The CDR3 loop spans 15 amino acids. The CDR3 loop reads CASSLVGRGADTQYF. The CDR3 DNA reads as TGTGCCAGCAGCTTAGTCGGCAGGGGTGCAGATACGCAGTATTTT.

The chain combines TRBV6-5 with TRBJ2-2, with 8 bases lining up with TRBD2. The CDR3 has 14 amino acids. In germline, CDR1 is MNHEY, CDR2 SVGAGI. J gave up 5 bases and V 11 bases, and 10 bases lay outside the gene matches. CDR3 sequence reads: CAGAAGVGTGELFF. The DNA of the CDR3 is TGTGCCGGAGCAGCGGGAGTAGGGACCGGGGAGCTGTTTTTT.

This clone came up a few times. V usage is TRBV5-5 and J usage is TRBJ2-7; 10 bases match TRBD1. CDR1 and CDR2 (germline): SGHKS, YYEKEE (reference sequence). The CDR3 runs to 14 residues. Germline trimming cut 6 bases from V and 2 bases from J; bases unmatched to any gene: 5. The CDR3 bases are TGTGCCAGCAAAGGGGACAGGGGAACCTACGAGCAGTACTTC. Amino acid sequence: CASKGDRGTYEQYF. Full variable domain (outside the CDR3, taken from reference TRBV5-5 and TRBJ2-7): DAGVTQSPTHLIKTRGQQVTLRCSPISGHKSVSWYQQVLGQGPQFIFQYYEKEERGRGNFPDRFSARQFPNYSSELNVNALLLGDSALYLCASKGDRGTYEQYFGPGTRLTVT.

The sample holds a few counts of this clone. CDR3 nucleotides: TGTGCCAGCAGTTTATTAGGGGACAGGGAAAATGAGCAGTTCTTC. Translating gives CASSLLGDRENEQFF. The chain joins TRBV27 to TRBJ2-1; the match to TRBD1 covers 9 bases. This CDR3 has 15 residues. Germline CDR1 is MNHEY and CDR2 is SMNVEV (reference sequence). Unmatched junction bases numbered 5, after V lost 1 base and J lost 7 bases.

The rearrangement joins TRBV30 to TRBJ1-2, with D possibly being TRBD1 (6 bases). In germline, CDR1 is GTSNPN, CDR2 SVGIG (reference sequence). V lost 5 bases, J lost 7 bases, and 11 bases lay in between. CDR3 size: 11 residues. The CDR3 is CAWATGLGYTF. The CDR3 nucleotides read TGTGCCTGGGCCACAGGGCTTGGCTACACCTTC.

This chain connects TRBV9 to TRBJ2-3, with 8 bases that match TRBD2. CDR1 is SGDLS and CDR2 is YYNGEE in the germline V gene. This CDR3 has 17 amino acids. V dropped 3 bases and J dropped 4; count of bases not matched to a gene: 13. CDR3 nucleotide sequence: TGTGCCAGCAGCGACGGGCCGAGCGGGAGCATCGCAGATACGCAGTATTTT. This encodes CASSDGPSGSIADTQYF.

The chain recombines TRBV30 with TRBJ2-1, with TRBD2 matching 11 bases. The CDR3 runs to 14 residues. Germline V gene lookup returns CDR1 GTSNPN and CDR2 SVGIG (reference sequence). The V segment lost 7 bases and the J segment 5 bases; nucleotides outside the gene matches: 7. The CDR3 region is CALLTSGRNNEQFF. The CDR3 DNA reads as TGTGCCTTGCTCACTAGCGGGAGAAACAATGAGCAGTTCTTC. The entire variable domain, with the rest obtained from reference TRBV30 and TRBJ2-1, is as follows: SQTIHQWPATLVQPVGSPLSLECTVEGTSNPNLYWYRQAAGRGLQLLFYSVGIGQISSEVPQNLSASRPQDRQFILSSKKLLLSDSGFYLCALLTSGRNNEQFFGPGTRLTVL.

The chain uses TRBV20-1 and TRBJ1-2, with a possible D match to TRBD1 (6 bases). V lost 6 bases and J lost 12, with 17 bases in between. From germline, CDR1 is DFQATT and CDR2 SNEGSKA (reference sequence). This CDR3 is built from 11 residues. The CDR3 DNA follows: TGCAGTGCCGCCCAGGACAGAAAGGACACCTTC. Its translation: CSAAQDRKDTF.

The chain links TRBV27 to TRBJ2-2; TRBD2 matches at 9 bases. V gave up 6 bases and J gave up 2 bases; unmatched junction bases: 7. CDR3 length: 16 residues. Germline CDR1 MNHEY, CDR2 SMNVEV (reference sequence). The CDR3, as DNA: TGTGCCAGCAGAACTGGACTAGCGCTTAACACCGGGGAGCTGTTTTTT. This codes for CASRTGLALNTGELFF.

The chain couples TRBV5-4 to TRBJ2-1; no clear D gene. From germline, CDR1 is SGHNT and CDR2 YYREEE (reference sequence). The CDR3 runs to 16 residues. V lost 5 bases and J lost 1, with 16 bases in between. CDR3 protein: CASSSWATRSYNEQFF. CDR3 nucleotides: TGTGCCAGCAGTTCTTGGGCGACCCGGTCCTACAATGAGCAGTTCTTC.

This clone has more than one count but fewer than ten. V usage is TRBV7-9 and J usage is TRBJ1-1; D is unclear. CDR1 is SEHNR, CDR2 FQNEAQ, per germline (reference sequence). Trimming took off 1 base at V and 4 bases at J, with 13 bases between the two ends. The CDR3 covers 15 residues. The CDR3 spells CASSLVRVWVTEAFF. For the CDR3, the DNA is TGTGCCAGCAGCTTAGTTCGGGTTTGGGTCACTGAAGCTTTCTTT.

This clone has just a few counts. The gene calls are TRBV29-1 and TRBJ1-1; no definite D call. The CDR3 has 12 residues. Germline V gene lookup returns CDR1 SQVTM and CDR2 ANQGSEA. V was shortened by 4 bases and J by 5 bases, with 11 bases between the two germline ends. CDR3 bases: TGCAGCGTTGTTGAGGGCCGAACTGAAGCTTTCTTT. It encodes CSVVEGRTEAFF.

The CDR3 DNA reads TGTGCCAGCAGGGGTGATCGGGTGGTGAACATTCAGTACTTC. It is translated as CASRGDRVVNIQYF. The chain links TRBV28 to TRBJ2-4; no clear D. The germline CDR1 and CDR2 sequences are MDHEN and SYDVKM. Trimming shortened V by 6 bases and J by 7 bases, and 16 bases separated the two germline ends. The CDR3 covers 14 residues.

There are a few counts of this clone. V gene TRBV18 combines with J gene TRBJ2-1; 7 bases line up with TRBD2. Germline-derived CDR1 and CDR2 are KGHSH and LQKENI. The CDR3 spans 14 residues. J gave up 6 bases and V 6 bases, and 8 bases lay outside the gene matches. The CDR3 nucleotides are TGTGCCAGCTCTTTCTCAGCGGGGAGCAATGAGCAGTTCTTC. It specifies CASSFSAGSNEQFF.

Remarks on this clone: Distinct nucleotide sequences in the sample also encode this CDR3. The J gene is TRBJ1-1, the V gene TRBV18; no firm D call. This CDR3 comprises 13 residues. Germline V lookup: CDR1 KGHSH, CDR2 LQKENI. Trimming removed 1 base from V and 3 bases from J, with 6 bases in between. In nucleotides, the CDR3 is TGTGCCAGCTCACCACTGCGGGACACTGAAGCTTTCTTT. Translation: CASSPLRDTEAFF.

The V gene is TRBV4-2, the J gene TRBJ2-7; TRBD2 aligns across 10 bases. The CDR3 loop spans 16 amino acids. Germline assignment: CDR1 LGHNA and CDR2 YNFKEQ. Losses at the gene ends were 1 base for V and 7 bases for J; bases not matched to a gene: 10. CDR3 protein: CASSQASPFSGREQYF. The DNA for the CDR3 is TGTGCCAGCAGCCAAGCTTCACCTTTTAGCGGGAGGGAGCAGTACTTC.

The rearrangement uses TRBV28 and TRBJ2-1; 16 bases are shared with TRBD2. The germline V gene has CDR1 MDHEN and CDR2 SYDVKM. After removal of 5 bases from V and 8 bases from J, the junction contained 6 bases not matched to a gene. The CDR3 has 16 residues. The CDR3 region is CASSLGTSGRADEQFF. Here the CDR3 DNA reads TGTGCCAGCAGTCTTGGGACTAGCGGGAGGGCCGATGAGCAGTTCTTC.

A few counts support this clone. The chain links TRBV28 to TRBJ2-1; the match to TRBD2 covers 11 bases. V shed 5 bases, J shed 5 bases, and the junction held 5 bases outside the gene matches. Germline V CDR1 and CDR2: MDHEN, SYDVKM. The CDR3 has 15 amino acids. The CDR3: CASSVTSGSDNEQFF. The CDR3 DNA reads TGTGCCAGCAGTGTCACTAGCGGGAGTGACAATGAGCAGTTCTTC.

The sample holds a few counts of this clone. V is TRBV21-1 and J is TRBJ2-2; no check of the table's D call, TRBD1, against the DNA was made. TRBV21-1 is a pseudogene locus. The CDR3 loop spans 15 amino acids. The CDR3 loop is CASSLGQGDTGELFF. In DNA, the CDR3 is TGTGCCAGCAGCCTCGGACAGGGGGACACCGGGGAGCTGTTTTTT.